Following are 11 T cell receptor beta chains from one sample sequenced in a study of T-cell memory formation after mild COVID-19. TCRdb reanalysed the 5' RACE reads using MiXCR and keeps one entry per CDR3 protein. The sample contains some 300,000 distinct CDR3 sequences, approximately 22% of which appear only once. The sequenced material came from PBMCs or a T cell subset sorted from them (not recorded which). Receptors were obtained from a man aged 18 to 35 who had mild COVID-19 (a few samples of this study predate the infection). Cell type and time point are not known.

The chain combines TRBV28 with TRBJ1-4, with D possibly being TRBD1 (5 bases). V gave up 5 bases and J gave up 0 bases, with 13 bases separating them. Per the germline V gene, CDR1 is MDHEN and CDR2 is SYDVKM. The CDR3 has 16 amino acids. The CDR3 DNA is TGTGCCAGCAGTGCCCCCGGGACCGCAACTAATGAAAAACTGTTTTTT. It translates to CASSAPGTATNEKLFF.

This chain connects TRBV27 to TRBJ2-3; 8 bases are a match to TRBD2. The junction had 14 bases not matched to a gene; V was cut back by 6 bases and J by 0 bases. The CDR3 covers 18 residues. The germline gives CDR1 MNHEY, CDR2 SMNVEV (reference sequence). In DNA, the CDR3 is TGTGCCAGCAGCCCGAGGGGTCGGGGGGGATCTAGCACAGATACGCAGTATTTT. Amino acid sequence: CASSPRGRGGSSTDTQYF.

This clonotype was counted between two and nine times. This chain uses TRBV28 with TRBJ1-6; D is ambiguous. Germline V gene sequence: CDR1 MDHEN, CDR2 SYDVKM. V was shortened by 6 bases and J by 0 bases, with 9 bases between the two germline ends. The CDR3 loop spans 15 amino acids. The CDR3 coding sequence is TGTGCCAGCAGGTACATGAGCTCCTATAATTCACCCCTCCACTTT. This encodes CASRYMSSYNSPLHF.

This clonotype showed up just a few times. The genes are TRBV7-9 and TRBJ1-1; 7 bases align to TRBD1. V trimming: 0 bases; J trimming: 2 bases; junction bases outside the gene matches: 3. This CDR3 comprises 15 residues. Germline CDR1 and CDR2: SEHNR and FQNEAQ (reference sequence). The CDR3 loop reads CASSLAGTANTEAFF. Here the CDR3 DNA reads TGTGCCAGCAGCTTAGCCGGGACAGCCAACACTGAAGCTTTCTTT.

This clonotype occurred many times. This sequence joins TRBV4-1 and TRBJ2-3; the D is unclear. Trimming cost V 0 bases and J 0 bases, with 10 bases left between them. CDR3 length: 16 residues. Germline lookup yields CDR1 MGHRA and CDR2 YSYEKL. The chain's CDR3 is CASSQEGGPSTDTQYF. As DNA, the CDR3 is TGCGCCAGCAGCCAAGAGGGTGGCCCAAGCACAGATACGCAGTATTTT.

This clonotype was detected only a few times. The gene calls are TRBV4-2 and TRBJ2-3; 9 bases fit TRBD2. Germline-derived CDR1 and CDR2 are LGHNA and YNFKEQ. This CDR3 spans 17 amino acids. V lost 0 bases and J lost 2; bases outside the gene matches: 6. CDR3 bases: TGTGCCAGCAGCCAAGATAGAAGCGGGGGGCCCACAGATACGCAGTATTTT. Its protein product is CASSQDRSGGPTDTQYF.

This clonotype was detected a few times. The chain links TRBV12-3 or TRBV12-4 to TRBJ1-4; TRBD1 might be the D (5 bases). The CDR3 is 16 amino acids. Deletions cut 3 bases from V and 11 bases from J, with 22 bases between. CDR3 in amino acids: CASSFSEGAGESKLFF. The CDR3 coding sequence is TGTGCCAGCAGTTTTAGCGAGGGCGCGGGGGAATCTAAACTGTTTTTT.

This chain uses TRBV9 with TRBJ2-7; 7 nucleotides agree with TRBD1. From germline, CDR1 is SGDLS and CDR2 YYNGEE. This CDR3 contains 14 residues. The V gene end was trimmed by 2 bases and the J gene end by 6 bases; junction bases not matched to a gene: 8. The DNA for the CDR3 is TGTGCCAGCAGCGTTTCCGGGACAGAGGGCGAGCAGTACTTC. Amino acid sequence: CASSVSGTEGEQYF.

There are a few counts of this clonotype. The rearrangement joins TRBV30 to TRBJ2-7; no firm D call. The CDR3 is 11 amino acids. V was cut by 4 bases and J by 2 bases, with 6 bases left in between. Germline loops: CDR1 GTSNPN, CDR2 SVGIG (reference sequence). CDR3 nucleotide sequence: TGTGCCTGGACAGGTGCCTACGAGCAGTACTTC. Amino acid sequence: CAWTGAYEQYF. Based on the CDR3 plus reference TRBV30 and TRBJ2-7, the full variable domain is SQTIHQWPATLVQPVGSPLSLECTVEGTSNPNLYWYRQAAGRGLQLLFYSVGIGQISSEVPQNLSASRPQDRQFILSSKKLLLSDSGFYLCAWTGAYEQYFGPGTRLTVT.

The V and J genes are TRBV2 and TRBJ2-6; D ambiguous. The CDR3 runs 15 residues. Trimming left V 3 bases short and J 4 bases short, with 10 bases between. Germline CDR1 reads SNHLY; CDR2 reads FYNNEI. The CDR3 DNA follows: TGTGCCAGCAGTGATCGGGTGTTAGGGGCCAACGTCCTGACTTTC. Translating it yields CASSDRVLGANVLTF.

The chain carries TRBV6-2 or TRBV6-3 and TRBJ1-2, with TRBD1 identical over 7 bases. Germline V gene lookup returns CDR1 MNHEY and CDR2 SVGEGT. The junction had 12 bases not matched to a gene; V was cut back by 7 bases and J by 4 bases. The CDR3 extends over 15 amino acids. This CDR3 is CASNQGQRRLYGYTF. The DNA for the CDR3 is TGTGCCAGCAACCAGGGACAGCGGAGGCTCTATGGCTACACCTTC.